This TCR beta chain appears in the sequencing data of a study of cytomegalovirus exposure and HLA in healthy donors. Across the study: Inside one of the first data releases sat about 91 million unique TCRs taken from HLA-typed donors.

PCR amplification relied on 60 Vbeta primers (plus 13 Jbeta primers). TCRdb keeps only in-frame clones here, not all; method: immunoSEQ multiplex PCR. The table includes about 200,000 clones, around 79% detected once. The CDR3 length is 15 residues. V shed 2 bases and J 6 bases; nucleotides not matched to a gene: 4. In germline, CDR1 is MNHNY, CDR2 SVGAGI (reference sequence). Concerning this clone: Its matching antigen is unknown.

Study observations and caveats: It was only CMV serostatus that was available as immune exposure information. Presence/absence comparisons presumed near-even sequencing depth among donors.

This TCR came from a male donor in good health and CMV-seropositive. Sequenced sample: PBMCs. The rearrangement joins TRBV6-6 to TRBJ1-5, with 10 bases identical to TRBD1. This chain's CDR3 is CASSYPGQGSQPQHF. The CDR3, as DNA: TGTGCCAGCAGTTACCCGGGACAGGGGTCTCAGCCCCAGCATTTT.